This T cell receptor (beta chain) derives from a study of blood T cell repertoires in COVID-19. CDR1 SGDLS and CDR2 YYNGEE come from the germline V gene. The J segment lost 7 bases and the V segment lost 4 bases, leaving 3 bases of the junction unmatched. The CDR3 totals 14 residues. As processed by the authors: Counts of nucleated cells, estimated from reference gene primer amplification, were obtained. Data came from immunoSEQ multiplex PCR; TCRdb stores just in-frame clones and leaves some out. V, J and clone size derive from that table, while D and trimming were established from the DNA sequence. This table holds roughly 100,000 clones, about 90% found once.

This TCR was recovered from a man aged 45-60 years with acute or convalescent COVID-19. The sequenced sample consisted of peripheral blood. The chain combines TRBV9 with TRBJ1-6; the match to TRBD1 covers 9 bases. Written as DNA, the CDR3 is TGTGCCAGCAGCCCCGGGACAGGGAATTCACCCCTCCACTTT. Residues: CASSPGTGNSPLHF.